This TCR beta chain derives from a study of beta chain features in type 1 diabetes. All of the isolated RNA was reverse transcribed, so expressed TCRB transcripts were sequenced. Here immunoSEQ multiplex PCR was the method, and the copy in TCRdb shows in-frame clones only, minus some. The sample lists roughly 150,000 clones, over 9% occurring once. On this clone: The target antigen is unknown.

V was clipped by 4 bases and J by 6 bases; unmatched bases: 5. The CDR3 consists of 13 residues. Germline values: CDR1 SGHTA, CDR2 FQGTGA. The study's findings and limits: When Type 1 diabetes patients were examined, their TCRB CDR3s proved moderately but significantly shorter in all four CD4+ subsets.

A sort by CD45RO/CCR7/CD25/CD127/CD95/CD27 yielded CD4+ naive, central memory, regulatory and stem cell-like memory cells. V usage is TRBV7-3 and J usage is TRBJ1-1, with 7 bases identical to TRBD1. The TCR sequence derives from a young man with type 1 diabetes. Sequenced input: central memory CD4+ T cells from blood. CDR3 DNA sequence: TGTGCCAGCAGCTCCCGACAGGGTGCTGAAGCTTTCTTT. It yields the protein CASSSRQGAEAFF.